This entry features one T cell receptor beta chain sequence. Without the conserved terminal phenylalanine or tryptophan, this CDR3 likely stems from a read error. Amplification used 60 Vbeta primers and 13 Jbeta primers. Profiling relied on immunoSEQ multiplex PCR, and the TCRdb table lists in-frame clones only, not all of them. The sample carries about 160,000 clones, around nine tenths recorded once. The data stem from a study of cytomegalovirus exposure and HLA in healthy donors. Germline trimming cut 7 bases from V and 1 base from J; bases unmatched to any gene: 4. This CDR3 comprises 16 residues. CDR1 SQVTM and CDR2 ANQGSEA come from the germline V gene.

This TCR was sampled from a woman aged 25 to 39 in good health and CMV-seronegative. The sequenced sample was PBMCs. The rearrangement links TRBV29-1 to TRBJ2-2, with 15 positions matching TRBD2. This CDR3 reads CSGLGLAGGNTGELFS. In DNA, the CDR3 is TGCAGCGGGCTGGGACTAGCGGGAGGGAACACCGGGGAGCTGTTTTCT.